The rows below give T cell receptor beta chains drawn from one sample of a study of monozygotic twins with inflammatory bowel disease. TCRdb re-called the 5' RACE reads; every CDR3 protein appears as one record, without DNA. Recorded for this sample: about 110,000 distinct CDR3 sequences. Specimen: blood. These receptor sequences come from a human donor with ulcerative colitis or Crohn's disease, or a healthy co-twin of an affected twin (not recorded which). Both conserved end residues are part of each CDR3. The order of the fields is clone size, CDR3 length, J gene, V gene, CDR3 protein. Clone size is not always given. Where it is, it says once, few, many or a class for expanded clones.

- | 15 | TRBJ1-5 | TRBV5-6 | CASSRGFRSNQPQHF
- | 17 | TRBJ2-1 | TRBV19 | CASSIRFIADTYDEQFF
- | 14 | TRBJ2-3 | TRBV7-2 | CASTTGTSGDTQYF
- | 15 | TRBJ2-1 | TRBV18 | CASSPGLAGIGEQFF
- | 12 | TRBJ2-7 | TRBV10-3 | CAIGFLESGLYF
- | 13 | TRBJ2-2 | TRBV29-1 | CSVDSSNTGELFF
- | 15 | TRBJ2-1 | TRBV6-1 | CASSTLAGGFNEQFF
- | 15 | TRBJ2-4 | TRBV23-1 | CASTRTGASKNIQYF
medium-sized | 15 | TRBJ2-2 | TRBV7-2 | CASSLSQGATGELFF
- | 15 | TRBJ1-3 | TRBV7-2 | CASSLGGTGRNTIYF
- | 13 | TRBJ2-7 | TRBV19 | CASSITVAYEQYF
- | 15 | TRBJ2-4 | TRBV5-4 | CASSKQGTYKNIQYF
- | 15 | TRBJ2-6 | TRBV4-3 | CASSQAQAGANVLTF
- | 12 | TRBJ1-2 | TRBV20-1 | CSASGGGQGYTF
- | 17 | TRBJ2-1 | TRBV20-1 | CSARDPSVAGGRNEQFF
- | 15 | TRBJ1-5 | TRBV7-9 | CASSLTTASNQPQHF
- | 13 | TRBJ1-1 | TRBV29-1 | CSVRGRLNTEAFF